The source of this TCR beta chain is a study of T cells in localized non-small cell lung cancer. This clone was detected only a few times. What it recognizes is unknown. This CDR3 contains 14 residues. Germline V lookup: CDR1 KGHSH, CDR2 LQKENI. Trimming took off 1 base at V and 2 bases at J, with 9 bases between the two ends. Neighboring lung without atypia was obtained no less than 2 cm from the tumor margin. General study findings and limits: Among the tissues sampled, uninvolved adjacent lung had the highest T cell clonality, above tumor. In the blood, greater T cell density corresponded to longer overall survival.

TCRdb keeps only in-frame clones here, not all; method: immunoSEQ multiplex PCR. The repertoire has approximately 2,600 clones, roughly 26% of them found once; the top ten carry around an eighth. This TCR came from an older male donor with stage II lung adenocarcinoma. V gene TRBV18 combines with J gene TRBJ2-7; either TRBD1 or TRBD2 may fit D (6 bases each). The source material was normal lung tissue next to the tumor, sampled before any cancer treatment. For the CDR3, the DNA is TGTGCCAGCTCACCACGGAGGGACACCTACGAGCAGTACTTC. Its translation: CASSPRRDTYEQYF.